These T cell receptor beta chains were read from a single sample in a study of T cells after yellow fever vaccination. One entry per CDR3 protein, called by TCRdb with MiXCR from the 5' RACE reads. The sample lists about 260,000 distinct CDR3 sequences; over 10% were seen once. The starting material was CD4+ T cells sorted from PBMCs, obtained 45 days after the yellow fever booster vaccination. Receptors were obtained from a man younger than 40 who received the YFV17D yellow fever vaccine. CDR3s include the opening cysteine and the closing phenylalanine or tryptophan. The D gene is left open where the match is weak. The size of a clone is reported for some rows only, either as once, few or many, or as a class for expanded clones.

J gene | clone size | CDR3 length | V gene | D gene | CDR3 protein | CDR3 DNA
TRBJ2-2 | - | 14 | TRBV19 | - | CASIDTGDTGELFF | TGTGCCAGTATCGACACGGGAGACACCGGGGAGCTGTTTTTT
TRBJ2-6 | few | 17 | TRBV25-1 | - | CASSDPYYNAGANVLTF | TGTGCCAGCAGTGATCCTTACTACAATGCCGGGGCCAACGTCCTGACTTTC
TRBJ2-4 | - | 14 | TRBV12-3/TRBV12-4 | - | CASSAGMLANIQYF | TGTGCCAGCAGCGCCGGGATGCTAGCCAACATTCAGTACTTC
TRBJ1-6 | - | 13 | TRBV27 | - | CASSRKGESPLHF | TGTGCCAGCAGCCGGAAGGGGGAATCACCCCTCCACTTT
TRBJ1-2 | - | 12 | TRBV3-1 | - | CASQEGLNGYTF | TGTGCCAGCCAAGAAGGGTTGAATGGCTACACCTTC
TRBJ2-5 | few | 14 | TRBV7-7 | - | CASSLRTSQETQYF | TGTGCCAGCAGCTTAAGGACATCGCAAGAGACCCAGTACTTC
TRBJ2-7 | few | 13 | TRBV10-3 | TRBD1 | CAISETGGYEQYF | TGTGCCATCAGTGAGACAGGGGGCTACGAGCAGTACTTC
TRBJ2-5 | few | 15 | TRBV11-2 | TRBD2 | CASSFGRAAGETQYF | TGTGCCAGCAGCTTCGGGAGGGCCGCCGGAGAGACCCAGTACTTC
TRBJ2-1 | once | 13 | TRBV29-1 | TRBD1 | CSVADRVDNEQFF | TGCAGCGTTGCGGACAGGGTTGACAATGAGCAGTTCTTC
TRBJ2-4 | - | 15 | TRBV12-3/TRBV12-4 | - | CASSPNLDGVDIQYF | TGTGCCAGCAGTCCTAACCTGGACGGGGTAGACATTCAGTACTTC
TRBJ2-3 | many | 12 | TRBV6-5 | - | CASSQGGDTQYF | TGTGCCAGCAGTCAGGGTGGGGATACGCAGTATTTT
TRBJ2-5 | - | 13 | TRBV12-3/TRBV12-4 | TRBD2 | CASSIAGGETQYF | TGTGCCAGCAGTATAGCGGGAGGAGAGACCCAGTACTTC
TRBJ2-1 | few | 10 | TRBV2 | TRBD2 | CARRTSEQFF | TGTGCCCGTAGGACTAGTGAGCAGTTCTTC
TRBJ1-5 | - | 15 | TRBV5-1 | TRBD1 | CASSPAGGWDQPQHF | TGCGCCAGCAGCCCGGCAGGGGGCTGGGATCAGCCCCAGCATTTT
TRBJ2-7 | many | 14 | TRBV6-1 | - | CASSKGQLAYEQYF | TGTGCCAGCAGCAAAGGACAGCTAGCTTACGAGCAGTACTTC
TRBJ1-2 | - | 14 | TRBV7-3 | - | CASSEHRESYGYTF | TGTGCCAGCAGCGAGCACAGGGAGAGCTATGGCTACACCTTC
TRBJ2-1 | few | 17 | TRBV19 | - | CASSMGGVRSSYNEQFF | TGTGCCAGTAGTATGGGGGGAGTGAGAAGCTCCTACAATGAGCAGTTCTTC
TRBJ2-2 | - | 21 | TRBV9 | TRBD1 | CASRILGGTGDLSPNTGELFF | TGTGCCAGCCGAATACTAGGAGGGACAGGGGACTTATCCCCGAACACCGGGGAGCTGTTTTTT
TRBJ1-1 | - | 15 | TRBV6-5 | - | CASSYSMGVGQSAFF | TGTGCCAGCAGTTACTCGATGGGTGTTGGTCAGTCAGCTTTCTTT
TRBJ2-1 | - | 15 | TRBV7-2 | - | CASSLGRADYNEQFF | TGTGCCAGCAGCTTAGGCAGGGCGGACTACAATGAGCAGTTCTTC
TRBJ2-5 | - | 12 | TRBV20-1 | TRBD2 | CSAQREYETQYF | TGCAGTGCTCAGCGGGAGTATGAGACCCAGTACTTC
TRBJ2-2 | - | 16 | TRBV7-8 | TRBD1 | CASSPGTGGRTGELFF | TGTGCCAGCAGCCCCGGGACAGGGGGTAGGACCGGGGAGCTGTTTTTT
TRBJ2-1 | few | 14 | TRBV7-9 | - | CASSLAGQGGEQFF | TGTGCCAGCAGCTTAGCAGGGCAGGGTGGTGAGCAGTTCTTC
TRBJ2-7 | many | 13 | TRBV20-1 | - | CSAPEGTLDEQYF | TGCAGTGCTCCCGAGGGAACCCTGGATGAGCAGTACTTC
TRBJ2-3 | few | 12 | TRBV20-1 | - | CSAFHSTDTQYF | TGCAGTGCCTTTCATAGCACAGATACGCAGTATTTT
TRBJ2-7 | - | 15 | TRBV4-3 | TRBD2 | CASSPVAGASPEQYF | TGCGCCAGCAGCCCTGTAGCGGGAGCCTCTCCGGAGCAGTACTTC
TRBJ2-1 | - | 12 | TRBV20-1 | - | CSARGVMNEQFF | TGCAGTGCTAGGGGGGTAATGAATGAGCAGTTCTTC
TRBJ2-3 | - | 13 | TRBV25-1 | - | CASSEYLTDTQYF | TGTGCCAGCAGTGAATACTTAACAGATACGCAGTATTTT
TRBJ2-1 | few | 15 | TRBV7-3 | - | CASSPALGAPNEQFF | TGTGCCAGCAGCCCGGCCCTAGGCGCACCGAATGAGCAGTTCTTC
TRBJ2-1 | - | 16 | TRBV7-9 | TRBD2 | CASTPVGTSGSDEQFF | TGTGCCAGCACCCCGGTTGGGACTAGCGGGAGTGATGAGCAGTTCTTC
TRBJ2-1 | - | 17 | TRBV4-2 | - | CASSLPPGREGGNEQFF | TGTGCCAGCAGCCTCCCCCCCGGCAGGGAAGGAGGAAATGAGCAGTTCTTC
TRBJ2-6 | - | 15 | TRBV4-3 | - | CASSQTASGANVLTF | TGCGCCAGCAGCCAAACAGCCTCTGGGGCCAACGTCCTGACTTTC
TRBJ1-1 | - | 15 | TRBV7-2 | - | CASSLEGLMNTEAFF | TGTGCCAGCAGCTTAGAAGGACTGATGAACACTGAAGCTTTCTTT
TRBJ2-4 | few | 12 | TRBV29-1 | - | CSVTIAQNIQYF | TGCAGCGTGACCATAGCTCAAAACATTCAGTACTTC
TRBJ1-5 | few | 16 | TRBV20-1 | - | CSASALTPRRNQPQHF | TGCAGTGCGAGCGCTTTGACCCCCCGGCGCAATCAGCCCCAGCATTTT
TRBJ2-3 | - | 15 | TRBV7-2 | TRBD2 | CASRQVAGGPNTQYF | TGTGCCAGCAGACAAGTAGCGGGAGGGCCTAATACGCAGTATTTT
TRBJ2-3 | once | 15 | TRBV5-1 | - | CASSAEVAVRDTQYF | TGCGCCAGCAGCGCCGAGGTAGCGGTAAGAGATACGCAGTATTTT
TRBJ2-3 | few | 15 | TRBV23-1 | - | CARPDWSASTDTQYF | TGCGCCAGGCCGGACTGGAGTGCTAGCACAGATACGCAGTATTTT
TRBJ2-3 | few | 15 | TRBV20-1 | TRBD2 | CSAMTSGRKSDTQYF | TGCAGTGCTATGACTAGCGGGAGGAAGTCAGATACGCAGTATTTT
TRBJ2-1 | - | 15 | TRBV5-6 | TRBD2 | CASSIASGTYNEQFF | TGTGCCAGCAGCATTGCTAGCGGGACTTACAATGAGCAGTTCTTC
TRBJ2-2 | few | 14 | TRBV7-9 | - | CASSHRKNTGELFF | TGTGCCAGCAGCCATAGAAAGAACACCGGGGAGCTGTTTTTT
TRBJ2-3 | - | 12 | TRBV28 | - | CASNSQGDTQYF | TGTGCCAGTAATAGCCAGGGGGATACGCAGTATTTT
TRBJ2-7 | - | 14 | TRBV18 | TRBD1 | CASSPGTGAYEQYF | TGTGCCAGCTCACCTGGGACAGGGGCTTACGAGCAGTACTTC
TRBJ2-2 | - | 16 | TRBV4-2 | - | CASSQVPREHTGELFF | TGTGCCAGCAGCCAAGTACCCCGGGAGCACACCGGGGAGCTGTTTTTT
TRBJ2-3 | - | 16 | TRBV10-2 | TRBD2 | CASSDLAGGHTDTQYF | TGCGCCAGCAGTGATCTAGCGGGAGGACACACAGATACGCAGTATTTT
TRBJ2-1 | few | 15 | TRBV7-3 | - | CASSLVGSVNNEQFF | TGTGCCAGCAGCTTAGTCGGGTCGGTGAACAATGAGCAGTTCTTC
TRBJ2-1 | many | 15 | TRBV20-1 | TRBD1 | CSANDRVNYGNEQFF | TGCAGTGCCAACGACAGGGTCAATTACGGGAATGAGCAGTTCTTC
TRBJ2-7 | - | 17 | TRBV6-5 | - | CASSYQPKTPSRDEQYF | TGTGCCAGCAGTTACCAACCAAAGACCCCGAGTAGGGACGAGCAGTACTTC
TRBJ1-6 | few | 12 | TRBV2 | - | CASSRDVQPLHF | TGTGCCAGCAGTAGGGACGTCCAACCCCTCCACTTT
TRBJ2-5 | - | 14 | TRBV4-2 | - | CASSSIEGEETQYF | TGTGCCAGCAGCTCTATAGAGGGGGAAGAGACCCAGTACTTC
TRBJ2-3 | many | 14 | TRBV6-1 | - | CASSEALSGDTQYF | TGTGCCAGCAGTGAAGCGCTCTCGGGGGATACGCAGTATTTT
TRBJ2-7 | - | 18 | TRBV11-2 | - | CASSFRSGANPLPYEQYF | TGTGCCAGCAGCTTCCGTAGCGGAGCAAACCCTCTCCCCTACGAGCAGTACTTC